One and the same sample provided the 14 T cell receptor beta chains below, sequenced in a study of OX40 agonist ivuxolimab in advanced cancers. Assay: immunoSEQ multiplex PCR; the TCRdb copy retains only in-frame clones and omits some. The sample includes some 120,000 clones, 85% to 95% of them seen just once. The sample in question was CD4+ or CD8+ T cells sorted from blood, obtained in a trial of the OX40 agonist ivuxolimab. The receptors here all came from an adult with an advanced solid tumor such as melanoma, head and neck, liver or kidney cancer.

This rearrangement joins TRBV5-1 to TRBJ2-2, with TRBD2 as a possible D gene (7 bases). The germline V gene has CDR1 SGHRS and CDR2 YFSETQ. V gave up 0 bases and J gave up 5 bases, with 14 bases separating them. The CDR3 length is 16 residues. CDR3 in DNA: TGCGCCAGCAGCTTGGGATCCAGGGGAGGGACCGGGGAGCTGTTTTTT. Translated: CASSLGSRGGTGELFF.

The J gene is TRBJ2-7, the V gene TRBV6-6; 7 bases agree with TRBD2. V was pared by 0 bases and J by 4 bases, with 6 bases of the junction left unmatched. Germline CDR1 and CDR2: MNHNY and SVGAGI (reference sequence). CDR3 length: 15 residues. The CDR3 sequence is CASSYSAGVTYEQYF. The CDR3 nucleotides read TGTGCCAGCAGTTACTCTGCGGGGGTAACATACGAGCAGTACTTC.

The chain carries TRBV19 and TRBJ2-2; TRBD1 matches at 7 bases. CDR1 LNHDA and CDR2 SQIVND come from the germline V gene (reference sequence). The CDR3 is 17 residues long. V shed 4 bases, J shed 4 bases, and the junction held 12 bases outside the gene matches. The CDR3 sequence is CASSTSTGTVSTGELFF. DNA for the CDR3: TGTGCCAGTAGTACATCTACCGGGACAGTAAGCACCGGGGAGCTGTTTTTT.

The chain joins TRBV7-2 to TRBJ1-1; D unclear. CDR1 SGHTA and CDR2 FQGNSA come from the germline V gene. CDR3 length: 14 amino acids. V lost 5 bases and J 2 bases, leaving 12 bases between the germline ends. CDR3 sequence reads: CASSALGSNTEAFF. CDR3 DNA: TGTGCCAGCAGCGCCCTGGGGTCCAACACTGAAGCTTTCTTT.

The gene calls are TRBV5-1 and TRBJ1-3; TRBD1 matches 7 bases. Germline V gives CDR1 SGHRS, CDR2 YFSETQ. V trimming: 2 bases; J trimming: 0 bases; junction bases outside the gene matches: 8. This CDR3 contains 17 residues. The CDR3 region has the DNA TGCGCCAGCAGCTTTGCCCCGACAGGGCCCTCTGGAAACACCATATATTTT. Translating gives CASSFAPTGPSGNTIYF.

This chain uses TRBV27 with TRBJ1-5; 9 bases align to TRBD1. CDR1 and CDR2 (germline): MNHEY, SMNVEV (reference sequence). This CDR3 has 14 amino acids. With V trimmed by 7 bases and J by 5 bases, 6 bases remained unmatched. CDR3 nucleotides: TGTGCCAGCAAAAAGGGACAGGGAGATCAGCCCCAGCATTTT. Translating gives CASKKGQGDQPQHF.

The chain combines TRBV5-1 with TRBJ2-5; 7 positions agree with TRBD1. Germline CDR1 is SGHRS and CDR2 is YFSETQ. The V and J ends lost 0 bases and 6 bases, in that order; junction bases with no gene match: 8. The CDR3 runs 15 residues. The CDR3 here is CASSLEIGGSKTQYF. The CDR3 DNA sequence: TGCGCCAGCAGCTTGGAGATAGGGGGCTCCAAGACCCAGTACTTC. Together with reference TRBV5-1 and TRBJ2-5, the CDR3 gives the full variable domain: KAGVTQTPRYLIKTRGQQVTLSCSPISGHRSVSWYQQTPGQGLQFLFEYFSETQRNKGNFPGRFSGRQFSNSRSEMNVSTLELGDSALYLCASSLEIGGSKTQYFGPGTRLLVL.

This chain joins TRBV28 and TRBJ1-5, with TRBD1 matching 7 bases. V lost 4 bases to trimming and J lost 4 bases; unmatched junction nucleotides: 13. Germline V gene data show CDR1 as MDHEN and CDR2 as SYDVKM. The CDR3 is 17 amino acids. The CDR3 coding sequence is TGTGCCAGCAGTTGGGCCAGGGGGAGATCGGAGAATCAGCCCCAGCATTTT. It encodes CASSWARGRSENQPQHF.

A single count supports this clone. The chain carries TRBV5-5 and TRBJ2-1, with D possibly TRBD2 on 6 matching bases. The CDR3 consists of 14 residues. Trimming stripped 8 bases from V and 5 bases from J, with 17 bases between. CDR1 and CDR2 (germline): SGHKS, YYEKEE (reference sequence). The CDR3 DNA follows: TGTGCCAGTACCCTGACGGGAGCAAACAATGAGCAGTTCTTC. Translating it yields CASTLTGANNEQFF.

The chain has TRBV9 and TRBJ2-5; 7 nucleotides match TRBD2. Germline V gene lookup returns CDR1 SGDLS and CDR2 YYNGEE. The CDR3 has 14 amino acids. V was pared by 3 bases and J by 4 bases, with 6 bases of the junction left unmatched. Written as DNA, the CDR3 is TGTGCCAGCAGCGGTCCCGGGACTATAGAGACCCAGTACTTC. It translates to CASSGPGTIETQYF.

The rearrangement links TRBV4-3 to TRBJ2-1; D might be TRBD1 (6 bases). Trimming removed 0 bases from V and 4 bases from J, with 13 bases in between. The germline V gene encodes CDR1 LGHNA and CDR2 YSLEER. The length of the CDR3 is 16 residues. Here the CDR3 reads CASSQEQGFSYNEQFF. The DNA for the CDR3 is TGCGCCAGCAGCCAAGAGCAGGGGTTTTCGTACAATGAGCAGTTCTTC.

This rearrangement joins TRBV7-3 to TRBJ2-3; 8 bases align to TRBD2. This CDR3 has 17 residues. The germline CDR1 and CDR2 sequences are SGHTA and FQGTGA. The ends lost 5 bases at V and 0 bases at J; junction bases unmatched: 10. The CDR3 here is CASSPGRTSRSTDTQYF. The CDR3 region has the DNA TGTGCCAGCAGCCCCGGCCGGACTAGCCGAAGCACAGATACGCAGTATTTT.

J is TRBJ1-2 and V is TRBV29-1, with TRBD1 identical over 7 bases. Trimming removed 0 bases from V and 0 bases from J; junction bases left unmatched: 4. Germline assignment: CDR1 SQVTM and CDR2 ANQGSEA. The CDR3 is 15 amino acids. CDR3 bases: TGCAGCGTTGAAGATCGGCAGGGGGCTAACTATGGCTACACCTTC. Translating gives CSVEDRQGANYGYTF. The full variable domain, with the rest looked up from reference TRBV29-1 and TRBJ1-2, is SAVISQKPSRDICQRGTSLTIQCQVDSQVTMMFWYRQQPGQSLTLIATANQGSEATYESGFVIDKFPISRPNLTFSTLTVSNMSPEDSSIYLCSVEDRQGANYGYTFGSGTRLTVV.

The V gene is TRBV5-6, the J gene TRBJ1-5; TRBD1 matches 7 bases. This CDR3 comprises 16 residues. Trimming removed 4 bases from V and 4 bases from J; junction bases left unmatched: 11. Germline CDR1 SGHDT, CDR2 YYEEEE. The DNA for the CDR3 is TGTGCCAGCAGCCCGCGGAGGGGGCGCAATAATCAGCCCCAGCATTTT. Translation gives CASSPRRGRNNQPQHF.